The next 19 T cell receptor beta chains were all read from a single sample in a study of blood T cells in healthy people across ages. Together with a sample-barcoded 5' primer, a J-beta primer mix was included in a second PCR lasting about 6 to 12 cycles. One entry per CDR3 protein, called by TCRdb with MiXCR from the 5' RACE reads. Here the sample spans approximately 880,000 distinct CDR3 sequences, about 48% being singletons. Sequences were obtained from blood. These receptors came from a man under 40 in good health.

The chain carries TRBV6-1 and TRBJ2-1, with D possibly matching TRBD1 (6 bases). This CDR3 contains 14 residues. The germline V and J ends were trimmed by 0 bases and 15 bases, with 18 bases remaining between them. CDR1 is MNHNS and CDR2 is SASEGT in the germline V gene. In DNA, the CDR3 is TGTGCCAGCAGTGAAGCGGCAGGGGTAGAACTTCCGTTCTTC. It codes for CASSEAAGVELPFF.

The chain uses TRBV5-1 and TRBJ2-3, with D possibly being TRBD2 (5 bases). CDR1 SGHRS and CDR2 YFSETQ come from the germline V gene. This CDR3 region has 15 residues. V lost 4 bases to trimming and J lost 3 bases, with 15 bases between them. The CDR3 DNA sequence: TGCGCCAGCAGCGGCCCGGACCGAGGGACAGATACGCAGTATTTT. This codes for CASSGPDRGTDTQYF.

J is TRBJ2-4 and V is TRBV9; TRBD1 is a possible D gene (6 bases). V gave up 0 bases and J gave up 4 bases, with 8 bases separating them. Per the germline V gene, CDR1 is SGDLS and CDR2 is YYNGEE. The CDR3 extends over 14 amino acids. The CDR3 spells CASSVEGQKNIQYF. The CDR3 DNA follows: TGTGCCAGCAGCGTAGAAGGACAGAAAAACATTCAGTACTTC.

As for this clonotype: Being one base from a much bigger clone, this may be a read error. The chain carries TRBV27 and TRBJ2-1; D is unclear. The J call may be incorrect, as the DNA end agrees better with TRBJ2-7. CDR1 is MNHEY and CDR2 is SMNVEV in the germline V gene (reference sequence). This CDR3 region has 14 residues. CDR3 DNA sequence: TGTGCCAGCAGACCTCGGCAAGGTCACAATGAGCAGTACTTC. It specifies CASRPRQGHNEQYF.

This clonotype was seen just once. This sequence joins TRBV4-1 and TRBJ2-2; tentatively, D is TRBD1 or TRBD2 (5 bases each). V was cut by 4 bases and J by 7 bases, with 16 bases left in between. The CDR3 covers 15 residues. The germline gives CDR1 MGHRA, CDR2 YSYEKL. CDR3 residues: CASSLDAPGLGELFF. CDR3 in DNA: TGCGCCAGCAGCCTAGACGCTCCGGGGCTCGGGGAGCTGTTTTTT.

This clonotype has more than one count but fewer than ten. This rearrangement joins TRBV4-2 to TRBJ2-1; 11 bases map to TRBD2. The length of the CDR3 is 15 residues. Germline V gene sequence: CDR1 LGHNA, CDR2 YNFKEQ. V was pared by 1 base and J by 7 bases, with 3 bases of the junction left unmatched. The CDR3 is CASSQVSGGGNEQFF. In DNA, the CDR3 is TGTGCCAGCAGCCAAGTTAGCGGGGGGGGGAATGAGCAGTTCTTC.

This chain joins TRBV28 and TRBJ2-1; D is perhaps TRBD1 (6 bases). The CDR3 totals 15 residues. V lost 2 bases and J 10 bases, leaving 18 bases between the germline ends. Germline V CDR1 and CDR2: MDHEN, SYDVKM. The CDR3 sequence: CASSLVGTYTYEQFF. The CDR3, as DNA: TGTGCCAGCAGTTTAGTCGGGACATACACCTACGAGCAGTTCTTC.

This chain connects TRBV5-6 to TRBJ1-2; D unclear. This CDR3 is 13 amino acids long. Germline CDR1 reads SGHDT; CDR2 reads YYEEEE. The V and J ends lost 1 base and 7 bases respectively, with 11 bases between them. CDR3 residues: CASSLNSPFGYTF. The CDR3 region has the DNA TGTGCCAGCAGCTTGAACAGCCCGTTTGGCTACACCTTC.

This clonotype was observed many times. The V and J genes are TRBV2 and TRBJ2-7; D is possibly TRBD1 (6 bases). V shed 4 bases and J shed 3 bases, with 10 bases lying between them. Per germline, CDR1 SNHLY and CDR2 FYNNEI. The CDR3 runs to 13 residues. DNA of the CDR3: TGTGCCAGCAGTGTTACAGGGTACTACGAGCAGTACTTC. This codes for CASSVTGYYEQYF.

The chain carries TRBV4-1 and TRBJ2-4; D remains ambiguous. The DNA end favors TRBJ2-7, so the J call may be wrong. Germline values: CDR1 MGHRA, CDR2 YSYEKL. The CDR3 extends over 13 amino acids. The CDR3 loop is CASSPQTESEQYF. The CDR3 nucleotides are TGCGCCAGCAGCCCCCAAACAGAAAGCGAGCAGTACTTC.

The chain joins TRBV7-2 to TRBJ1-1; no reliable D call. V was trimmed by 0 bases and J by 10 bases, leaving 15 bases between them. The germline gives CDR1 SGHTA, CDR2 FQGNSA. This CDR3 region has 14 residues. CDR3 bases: TGTGCCAGCAGCTTAGCGTTTGGAGGGCGACGAGCTTTCTTT. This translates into CASSLAFGGRRAFF.

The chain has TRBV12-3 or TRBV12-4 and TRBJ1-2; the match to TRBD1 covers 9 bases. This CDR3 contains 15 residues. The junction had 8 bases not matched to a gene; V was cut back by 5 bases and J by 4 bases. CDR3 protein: CASSPGTGWLYGYTF. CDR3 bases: TGTGCCAGCAGTCCGGGGACAGGGTGGCTCTATGGCTACACCTTC.

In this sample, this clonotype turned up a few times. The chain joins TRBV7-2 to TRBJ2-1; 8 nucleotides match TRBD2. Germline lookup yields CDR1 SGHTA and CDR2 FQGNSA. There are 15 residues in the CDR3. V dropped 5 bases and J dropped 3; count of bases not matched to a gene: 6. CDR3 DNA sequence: TGTGCCAGCAGCGCGCGGGGGGCTAGCTACAATGAGCAGTTCTTC. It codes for CASSARGASYNEQFF.

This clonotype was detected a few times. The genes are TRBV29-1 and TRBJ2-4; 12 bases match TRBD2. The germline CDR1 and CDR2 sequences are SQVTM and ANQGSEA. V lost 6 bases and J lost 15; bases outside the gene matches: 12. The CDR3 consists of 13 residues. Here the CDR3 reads CSVGTSGSLGSYF. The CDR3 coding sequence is TGCAGCGTCGGGACTAGCGGGTCCCTCGGTTCGTACTTC. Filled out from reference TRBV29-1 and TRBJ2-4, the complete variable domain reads SAVISQKPSRDICQRGTSLTIQCQVDSQVTMMFWYRQQPGQSLTLIATANQGSEATYESGFVIDKFPISRPNLTFSTLTVSNMSPEDSSIYLCSVGTSGSLGSYFGAGTRLSVL.

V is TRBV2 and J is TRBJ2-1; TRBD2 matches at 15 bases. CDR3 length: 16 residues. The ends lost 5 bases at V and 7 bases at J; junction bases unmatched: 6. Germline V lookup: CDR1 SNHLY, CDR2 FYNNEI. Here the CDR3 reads CASSRTSGGVSNEQFF. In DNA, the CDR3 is TGTGCCAGCAGTAGGACTAGCGGGGGGGTGAGTAATGAGCAGTTCTTC. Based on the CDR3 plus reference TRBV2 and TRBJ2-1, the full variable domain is EPEVTQTPSHQVTQMGQEVILRCVPISNHLYFYWYRQILGQKVEFLVSFYNNEISEKSEIFDDQFSVERPDGSNFTLKIRSTKLEDSAMYFCASSRTSGGVSNEQFFGPGTRLTVL.

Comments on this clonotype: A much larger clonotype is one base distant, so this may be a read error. CDR3 in amino acids: CASSQGAGVETQFF. The CDR3 nucleotides read TGTGCCAGCAGCCAAGGTGCGGGGGTAGAGACCCAGTTCTTC. The chain couples TRBV4-2 to TRBJ2-1; 7 bases match TRBD2. J gave up 13 bases and V 1 base, and 10 bases lay outside the gene matches. Germline CDR1 reads LGHNA; CDR2 reads YNFKEQ. The CDR3 has 14 amino acids.

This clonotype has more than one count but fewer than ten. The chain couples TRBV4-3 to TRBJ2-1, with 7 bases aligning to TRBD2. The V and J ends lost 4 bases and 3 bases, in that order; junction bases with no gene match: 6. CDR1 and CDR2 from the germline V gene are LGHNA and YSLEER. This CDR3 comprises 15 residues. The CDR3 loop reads CASSLSGTNYNEQFF. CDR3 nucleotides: TGCGCCAGCAGCCTATCCGGGACTAACTACAATGAGCAGTTCTTC.

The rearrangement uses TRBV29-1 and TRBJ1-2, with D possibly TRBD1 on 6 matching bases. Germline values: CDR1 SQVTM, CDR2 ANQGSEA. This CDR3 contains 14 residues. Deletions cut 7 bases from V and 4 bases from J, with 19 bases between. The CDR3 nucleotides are TGCAGCGCTGACACAGGGAACTCTATCTATGGCTACACCTTC. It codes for CSADTGNSIYGYTF.

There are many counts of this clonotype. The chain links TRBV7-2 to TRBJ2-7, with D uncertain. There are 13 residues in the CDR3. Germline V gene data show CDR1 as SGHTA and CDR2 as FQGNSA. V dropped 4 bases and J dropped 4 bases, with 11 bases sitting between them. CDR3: CASSWNRAYEQYF. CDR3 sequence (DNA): TGTGCCAGCAGCTGGAACAGAGCGTACGAGCAGTACTTC.